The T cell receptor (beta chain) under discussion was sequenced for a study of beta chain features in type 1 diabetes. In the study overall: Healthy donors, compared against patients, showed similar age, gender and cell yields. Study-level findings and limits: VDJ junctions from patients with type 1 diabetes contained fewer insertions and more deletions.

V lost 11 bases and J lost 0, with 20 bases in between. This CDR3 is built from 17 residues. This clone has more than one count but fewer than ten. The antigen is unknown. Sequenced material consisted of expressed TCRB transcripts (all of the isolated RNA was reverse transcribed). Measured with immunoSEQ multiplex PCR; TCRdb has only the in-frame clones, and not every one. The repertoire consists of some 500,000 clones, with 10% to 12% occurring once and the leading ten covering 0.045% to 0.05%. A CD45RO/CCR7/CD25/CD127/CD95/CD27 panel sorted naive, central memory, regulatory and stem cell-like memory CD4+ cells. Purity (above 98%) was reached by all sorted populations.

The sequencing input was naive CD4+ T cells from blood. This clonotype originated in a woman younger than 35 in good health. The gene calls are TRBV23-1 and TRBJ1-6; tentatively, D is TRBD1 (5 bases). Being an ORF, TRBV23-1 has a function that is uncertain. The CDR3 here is CAGRRPGQGSYNSPLHF. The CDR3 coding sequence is TGCGCCGGAAGAAGACCAGGCCAGGGCTCCTATAATTCACCCCTCCACTTT.